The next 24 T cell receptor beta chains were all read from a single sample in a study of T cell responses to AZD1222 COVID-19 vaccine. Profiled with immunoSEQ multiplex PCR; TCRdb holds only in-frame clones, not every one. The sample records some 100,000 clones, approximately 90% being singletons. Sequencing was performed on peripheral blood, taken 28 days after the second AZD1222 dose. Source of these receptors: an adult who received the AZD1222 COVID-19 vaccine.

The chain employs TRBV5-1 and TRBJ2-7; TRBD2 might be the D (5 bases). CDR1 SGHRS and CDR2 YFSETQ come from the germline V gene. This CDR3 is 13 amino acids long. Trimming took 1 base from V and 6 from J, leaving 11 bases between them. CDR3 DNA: TGCGCCAGCAGCTTGCCTAGCAACCGCGAGCAGTACTTC. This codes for CASSLPSNREQYF. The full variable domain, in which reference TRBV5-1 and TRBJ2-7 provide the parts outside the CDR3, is KAGVTQTPRYLIKTRGQQVTLSCSPISGHRSVSWYQQTPGQGLQFLFEYFSETQRNKGNFPGRFSGRQFSNSRSEMNVSTLELGDSALYLCASSLPSNREQYFGPGTRLTVT.

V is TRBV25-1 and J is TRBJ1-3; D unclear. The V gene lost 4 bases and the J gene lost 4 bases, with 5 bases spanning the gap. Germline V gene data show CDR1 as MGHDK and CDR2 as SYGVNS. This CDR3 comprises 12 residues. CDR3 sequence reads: CASSGQGNTIYF. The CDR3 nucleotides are TGTGCCAGCAGTGGCCAGGGAAACACCATATATTTT.

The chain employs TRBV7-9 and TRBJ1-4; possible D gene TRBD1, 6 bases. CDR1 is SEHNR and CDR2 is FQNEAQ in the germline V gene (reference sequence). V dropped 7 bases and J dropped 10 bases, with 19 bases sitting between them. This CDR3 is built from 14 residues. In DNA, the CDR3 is TGTGCCAGCACCTCGGGCAGGGGAACTGCAAAACTGTTTTTT. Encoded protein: CASTSGRGTAKLFF.

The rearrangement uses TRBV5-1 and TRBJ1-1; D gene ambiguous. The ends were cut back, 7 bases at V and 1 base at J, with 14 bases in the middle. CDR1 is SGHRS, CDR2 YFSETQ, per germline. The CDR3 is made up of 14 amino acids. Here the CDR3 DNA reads TGCGCCAGCTCCCCTCGAGAGTCGAACACTGAAGCTTTCTTT. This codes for CASSPRESNTEAFF.

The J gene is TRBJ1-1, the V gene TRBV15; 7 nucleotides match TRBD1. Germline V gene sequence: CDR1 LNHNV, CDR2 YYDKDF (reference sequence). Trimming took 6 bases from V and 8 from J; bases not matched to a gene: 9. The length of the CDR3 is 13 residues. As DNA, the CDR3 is TGTGCCACCAGAGGGACAGCCAGGGAAGAAGCTTTCTTT. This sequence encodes CATRGTAREEAFF.

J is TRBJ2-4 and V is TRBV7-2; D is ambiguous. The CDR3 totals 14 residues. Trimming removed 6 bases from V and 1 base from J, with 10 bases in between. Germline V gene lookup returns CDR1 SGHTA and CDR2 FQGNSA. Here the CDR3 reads CASSLVVAKNIQYF. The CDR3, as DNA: TGTGCCAGCAGTCTGGTGGTCGCCAAAAACATTCAGTACTTC.

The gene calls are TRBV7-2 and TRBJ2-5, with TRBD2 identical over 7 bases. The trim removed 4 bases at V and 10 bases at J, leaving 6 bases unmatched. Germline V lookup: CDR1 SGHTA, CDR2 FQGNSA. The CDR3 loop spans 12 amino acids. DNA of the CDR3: TGTGCCAGCAGCTGGGGGGGGGAATACCAGTACTTC. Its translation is CASSWGGEYQYF.

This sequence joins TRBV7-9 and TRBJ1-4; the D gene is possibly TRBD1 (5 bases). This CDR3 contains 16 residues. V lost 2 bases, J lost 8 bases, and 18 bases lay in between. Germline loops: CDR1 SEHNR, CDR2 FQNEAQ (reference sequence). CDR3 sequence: CASSLMGRQGNEKLFF. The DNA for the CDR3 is TGTGCCAGCAGCTTAATGGGGCGCCAGGGAAACGAAAAACTGTTTTTT.

DNA of the CDR3: TGTGCCAGCAGCCAATTGACAGGGAAGGATACGCAGTATTTT. Translated: CASSQLTGKDTQYF. This chain links TRBV7-7 with TRBJ2-3, with TRBD1 identical over 7 bases. This CDR3 is built from 14 residues. Germline V lookup: CDR1 SSHAT, CDR2 FNYEAQ (reference sequence). With V trimmed by 5 bases and J by 6 bases, 8 bases remained unmatched.

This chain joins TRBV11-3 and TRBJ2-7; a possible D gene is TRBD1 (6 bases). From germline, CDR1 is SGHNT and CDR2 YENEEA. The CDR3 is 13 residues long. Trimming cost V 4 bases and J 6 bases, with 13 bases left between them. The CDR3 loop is CASSSTGLGEQYF. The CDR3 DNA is TGTGCCAGCAGCTCAACAGGGTTAGGCGAGCAGTACTTC.

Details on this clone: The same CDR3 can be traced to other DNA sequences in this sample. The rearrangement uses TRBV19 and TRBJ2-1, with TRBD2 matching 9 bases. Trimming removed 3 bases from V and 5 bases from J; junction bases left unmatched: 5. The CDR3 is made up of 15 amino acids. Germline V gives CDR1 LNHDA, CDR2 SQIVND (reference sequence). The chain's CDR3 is CASSIRRGGNNEQFF. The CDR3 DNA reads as TGTGCCAGTAGTATTCGGCGGGGGGGGAACAATGAGCAGTTCTTC.

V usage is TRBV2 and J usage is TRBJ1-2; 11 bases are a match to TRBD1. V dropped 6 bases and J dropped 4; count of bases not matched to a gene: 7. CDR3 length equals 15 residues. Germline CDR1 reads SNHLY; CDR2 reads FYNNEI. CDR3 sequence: CASRGTGGLFYGYTF. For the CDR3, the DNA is TGTGCCAGCAGGGGGACAGGGGGACTATTCTATGGCTACACCTTC.

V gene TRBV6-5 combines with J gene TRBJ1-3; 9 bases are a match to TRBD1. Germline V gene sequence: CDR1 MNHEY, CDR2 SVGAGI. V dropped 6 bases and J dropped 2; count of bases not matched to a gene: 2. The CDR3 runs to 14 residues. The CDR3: CASSRDRAGNTIYF. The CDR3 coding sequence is TGTGCCAGCAGCAGGGACAGGGCTGGAAACACCATATATTTT.

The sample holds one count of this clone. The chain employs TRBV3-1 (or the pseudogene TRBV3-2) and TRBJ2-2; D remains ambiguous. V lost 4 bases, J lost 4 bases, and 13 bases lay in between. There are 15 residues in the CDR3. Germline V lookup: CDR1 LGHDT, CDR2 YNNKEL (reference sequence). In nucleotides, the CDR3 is TGTGCCAGCAGCCTGACGCACTCGGGCACCGGGGAGCTGTTTTTT. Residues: CASSLTHSGTGELFF.

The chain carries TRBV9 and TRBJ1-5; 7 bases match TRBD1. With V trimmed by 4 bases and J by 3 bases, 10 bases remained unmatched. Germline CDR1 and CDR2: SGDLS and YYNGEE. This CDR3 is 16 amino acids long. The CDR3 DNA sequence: TGTGCCAGCAGCACTGGGAGGGGGCAGGACAATCAGCCCCAGCATTTT. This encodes CASSTGRGQDNQPQHF.

Written as DNA, the CDR3 is TGTGCCAGCAGCTTAGAACGGTATAATTCACCCCTCCACTTT. It codes for CASSLERYNSPLHF. The rearrangement joins TRBV11-2 to TRBJ1-6, with D hard to call. Germline V gene data show CDR1 as SGHAT and CDR2 as FQNNGV. V was pared by 0 bases and J by 4 bases, with 4 bases between. The CDR3 sequence is 14 residues long. The full variable domain, completed using reference TRBV11-2 and TRBJ1-6, is EAGVAQSPRYKIIEKRQSVAFWCNPISGHATLYWYQQILGQGPKLLIQFQNNGVVDDSQLPKDRFSAERLKGVDSTLKIQPAKLEDSAVYLCASSLERYNSPLHFGNGTRLTVT.

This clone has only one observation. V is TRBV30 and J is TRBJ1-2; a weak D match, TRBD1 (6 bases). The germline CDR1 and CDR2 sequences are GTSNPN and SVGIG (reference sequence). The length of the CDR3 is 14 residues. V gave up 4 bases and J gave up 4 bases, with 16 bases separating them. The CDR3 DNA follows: TGTGCCTGGACAGGGGCGTTATTTAGCTATGGCTACACCTTC. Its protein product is CAWTGALFSYGYTF.

The CDR3 DNA reads TGTGCCAGCAGTAGAGGACTATCCCACGAGCAGTACTTC. Its protein is CASSRGLSHEQYF. The V gene is TRBV2, the J gene TRBJ2-7, with D perhaps TRBD2 (6 bases). In germline, CDR1 is SNHLY, CDR2 FYNNEI. V lost 5 bases and J 5 bases, leaving 13 bases between the germline ends. This CDR3 has 13 amino acids.

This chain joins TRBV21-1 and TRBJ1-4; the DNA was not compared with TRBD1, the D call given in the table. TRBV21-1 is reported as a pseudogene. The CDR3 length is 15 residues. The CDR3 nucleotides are TGTGCCAGCAGCAACTCGTACAGGGGGGAAGAAAAACTGTTTTTT. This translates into CASSNSYRGEEKLFF.

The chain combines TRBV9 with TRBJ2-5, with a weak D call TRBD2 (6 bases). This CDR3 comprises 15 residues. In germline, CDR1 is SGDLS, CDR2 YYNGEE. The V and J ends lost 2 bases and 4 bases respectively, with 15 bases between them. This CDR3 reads CASSVGGAGRETQYF. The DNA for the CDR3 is TGTGCCAGCAGCGTCGGGGGAGCGGGCCGAGAGACCCAGTACTTC.

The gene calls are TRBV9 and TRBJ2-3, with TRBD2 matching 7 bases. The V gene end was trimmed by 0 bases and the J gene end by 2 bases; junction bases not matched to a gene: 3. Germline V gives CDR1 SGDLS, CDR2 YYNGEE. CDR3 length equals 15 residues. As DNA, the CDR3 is TGTGCCAGCAGCGTAGTAGCGGGCTTCACAGATACGCAGTATTTT. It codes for CASSVVAGFTDTQYF.

CDR3 residues: CASSSRQDTNEKLFF. In DNA form, the CDR3 reads TGTGCCAGCAGCTCGCGACAGGATACAAATGAAAAACTGTTTTTT. The chain couples TRBV7-9 to TRBJ1-4, with D perhaps matching TRBD1 (6 bases). V was cut by 4 bases and J by 5 bases, with 14 bases left in between. Germline CDR1 SEHNR, CDR2 FQNEAQ (reference sequence). CDR3 length: 15 residues.

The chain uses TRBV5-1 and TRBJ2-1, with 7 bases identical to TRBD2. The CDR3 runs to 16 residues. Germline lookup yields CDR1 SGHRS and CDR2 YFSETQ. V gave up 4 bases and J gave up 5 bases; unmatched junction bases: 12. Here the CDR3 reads CASSTTAFRGDNEQFF. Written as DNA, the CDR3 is TGCGCCAGCAGCACCACTGCCTTTCGGGGGGACAATGAGCAGTTCTTC.

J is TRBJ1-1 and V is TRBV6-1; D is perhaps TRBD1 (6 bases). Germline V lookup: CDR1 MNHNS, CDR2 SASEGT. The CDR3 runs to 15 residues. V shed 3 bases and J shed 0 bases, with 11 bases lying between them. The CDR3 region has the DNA TGTGCCAGCAGTGACCCCAGGGGTATGAACACTGAAGCTTTCTTT. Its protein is CASSDPRGMNTEAFF.